This TCR beta chain was recovered during a study of early T cells in non-severe SARS-CoV-2 infection. The overall study: Sequenced bulk RNA came from whole blood that was unsorted, and chains were unpaired.

This clonotype was counted between two and nine times. In TCRdb, the 5' RACE reads were re-called with MiXCR into one record per CDR3 protein. The data hold 50,000 to 65,000 distinct CDR3 sequences, with about 9.3% observed a single time. V was shortened by 0 bases and J by 5 bases, with 9 bases between the two germline ends. The germline CDR1 and CDR2 sequences are SGHRS and YFSETQ. CDR3 size: 14 residues. The specimen was whole blood. V usage is TRBV5-1 and J usage is TRBJ2-1; a weak D match, TRBD1 (6 bases). The receptor comes from an adult who was a healthcare worker with PCR-confirmed SARS-CoV-2 infection or an uninfected control (not recorded which). The CDR3 nucleotides read TGCGCCAGCAGCTTGGGGGGACACAACAATGAGCAGTTCTTC. As protein: CASSLGGHNNEQFF.